These 30 T cell receptor beta chains originate from one sample sequenced in a study of T cell responses to AZD1222 COVID-19 vaccine. The protocol was immunoSEQ multiplex PCR, while the TCRdb copy is restricted to in-frame clones and leaves out a portion. This sample has some 120,000 clones, with 75% to 95% found just once. Sequencing was performed on peripheral blood, taken 28 days after the second dose of the MenACWY control vaccine. All receptors derive from an adult who received the MenACWY meningococcal vaccine as a control.

The chain employs TRBV28 and TRBJ2-5, with 7 bases that match TRBD1. The CDR3 contains 14 residues. Germline lookup yields CDR1 MDHEN and CDR2 SYDVKM. V trimming: 6 bases; J trimming: 0 bases; junction bases outside the gene matches: 4. Here the CDR3 reads CASSSGQYQETQYF. The CDR3 bases are TGTGCCAGCAGCTCGGGACAGTACCAAGAGACCCAGTACTTC. The full variable domain, its missing parts supplied by reference TRBV28 and TRBJ2-5, is DVKVTQSSRYLVKRTGEKVFLECVQDMDHENMFWYRQDPGLGLRLIYFSYDVKMKEKGDIPEGYSVSREKKERFSLILESASTNQTSMYLCASSSGQYQETQYFGPGTRLLVL.

This chain links TRBV6-5 with TRBJ2-5, with 10 bases that match TRBD1. The V segment lost 2 bases and the J segment 5 bases; nucleotides outside the gene matches: 5. The CDR3 sequence is 15 residues long. CDR1 MNHEY and CDR2 SVGAGI come from the germline V gene. CDR3 coding DNA: TGTGCCAGCAGTTACGGGACAGGGGCGGTGGAGACCCAGTACTTC. Protein sequence: CASSYGTGAVETQYF.

Worth noting for this clone: At one end, the junction sequence differs from germline, possibly due to a read error. The chain uses TRBV9 and TRBJ2-3; TRBD1 is a possible D gene (6 bases). Germline lookup yields CDR1 SGDLS and CDR2 YYNGEE. This CDR3 is 16 amino acids long. DNA for the CDR3: TGTGCCGGCAGTGGAAACAGGGTGGAAAGCACAGATACGCAGTATTTT. Translating gives CAGSGNRVESTDTQYF.

This CDR3 reads CASSDGPRDNEQFF. The CDR3 region has the DNA TGTGCCAGCAGTGACGGGCCGCGGGACAATGAGCAGTTCTTC. The gene calls are TRBV6-4 and TRBJ2-1, with D possibly being TRBD2 (5 bases). CDR3 length equals 14 residues. Trimming removed 2 bases from V and 5 bases from J, with 10 bases in between. Germline values: CDR1 MRHNA, CDR2 SNTAGT.

This clone was detected only a few times. This chain connects TRBV29-1 to TRBJ2-7, with 10 positions matching TRBD1. V dropped 0 bases and J dropped 2; count of bases not matched to a gene: 7. This CDR3 has 16 amino acids. Germline-derived CDR1 and CDR2 are SQVTM and ANQGSEA. CDR3 sequence reads: CSVEEIGQGGTYEQYV. DNA of the CDR3: TGCAGCGTTGAAGAAATCGGACAGGGGGGGACCTACGAGCAGTACGTC.

The V and J genes are TRBV7-8 and TRBJ2-1; TRBD1 agrees at 10 bases. Trimming cost V 5 bases and J 15 bases; bases outside gene matches: 16. CDR3 length: 15 residues. The germline CDR1 and CDR2 sequences are SGHVS and FQNEAQ. As DNA, the CDR3 is TGTGCCAGCAGCACCGGGACAGGGGCCGGGGTTCCTCGGTTCTTC. Protein sequence: CASSTGTGAGVPRFF.

CDR3 coding DNA: TGTGCCAGCAGTTCTATAAGACGGAACTATGGCTACACCTTC. This encodes CASSSIRRNYGYTF. The rearrangement links TRBV27 to TRBJ1-2; unclear D gene. V was clipped by 4 bases and J by 2 bases, with 11 bases between them. CDR3 length: 14 residues. Germline V gene lookup returns CDR1 MNHEY and CDR2 SMNVEV (reference sequence).

The genes are TRBV19 and TRBJ2-5, with 8 bases matching TRBD1. Germline CDR1 and CDR2: LNHDA and SQIVND (reference sequence). This CDR3 contains 15 residues. Unmatched junction bases numbered 6, after V lost 5 bases and J lost 1 base. The CDR3 spells CASSFGRGPQETQYF. The CDR3 nucleotides are TGTGCCAGTAGTTTTGGCAGGGGGCCCCAAGAGACCCAGTACTTC. The complete variable domain, with remaining parts taken from reference TRBV19 and TRBJ2-5, reads DGGITQSPKYLFRKEGQNVTLSCEQNLNHDAMYWYRQDPGQGLRLIYYSQIVNDFQKGDIAEGYSVSREKKESFPLTVTSAQKNPTAFYLCASSFGRGPQETQYFGPGTRLLVL.

The J gene is TRBJ2-1, the V gene TRBV19; 8 nucleotides align to TRBD1. Trimming at V came to 5 bases and at J to 0 bases, leaving 6 bases not matched to a gene. The V gene's germline CDR1 is LNHDA and CDR2 SQIVND (reference sequence). This CDR3 has 16 residues. This chain's CDR3 is CASSPYRGSSYNEQFF. The CDR3 region has the DNA TGTGCCAGTAGTCCCTACAGGGGGAGCTCCTACAATGAGCAGTTCTTC. Using reference TRBV19 and TRBJ2-1 for the parts outside the CDR3, the full variable domain is DGGITQSPKYLFRKEGQNVTLSCEQNLNHDAMYWYRQDPGQGLRLIYYSQIVNDFQKGDIAEGYSVSREKKESFPLTVTSAQKNPTAFYLCASSPYRGSSYNEQFFGPGTRLTVL.

The rearrangement uses TRBV24-1 and TRBJ1-2, with D uncertain. V lost 4 bases and J 8 bases, leaving 19 bases between the germline ends. Germline V gives CDR1 KGHDR, CDR2 SFDVKD. This CDR3 has 15 residues. The CDR3 coding sequence is TGTGCCACCAGTGACCCGTACGACGGGCGCGGGGGCTACACCTTC. As protein: CATSDPYDGRGGYTF.

The chain uses TRBV27 and TRBJ2-1, with 8 bases matching TRBD2. The CDR3 consists of 15 residues. The germline CDR1 and CDR2 sequences are MNHEY and SMNVEV (reference sequence). Trimming at V came to 3 bases and at J to 6 bases, leaving 7 bases not matched to a gene. CDR3 amino acids: CASSFEGTRLNEQFF. DNA of the CDR3: TGTGCCAGCAGTTTTGAGGGGACTAGGCTCAATGAGCAGTTCTTC.

V and J are TRBV10-3 and TRBJ1-5, with D perhaps TRBD1 (6 bases). Germline V gene lookup returns CDR1 ENHRY and CDR2 SYGVKD. Between the trimmed V and J ends, which lost 8 bases and 4 bases, there was a span of 15 bases. The CDR3 has 14 residues. The CDR3 DNA is TGTGCCATCGGACCAGGGGTGGGGAATCAGCCCCAGCATTTT. Protein: CAIGPGVGNQPQHF.

This rearrangement joins TRBV28 to TRBJ2-1, with 7 bases that match TRBD2. V shed 0 bases and J 0 bases; nucleotides not matched to a gene: 5. The germline CDR1 and CDR2 sequences are MDHEN and SYDVKM. The CDR3 runs 17 residues. As DNA, the CDR3 is TGTGCCAGCAGTTTATGGGCTAGCGGTAGCTCCTACAATGAGCAGTTCTTC. It codes for CASSLWASGSSYNEQFF.

This clone was seen only a few times. The chain links TRBV6-1 to TRBJ2-7, with 9 nucleotides matching TRBD2. Germline V gene data show CDR1 as MNHNS and CDR2 as SASEGT. V was clipped by 0 bases and J by 4 bases; unmatched bases: 1. The CDR3 sequence is 14 residues long. For the CDR3, the DNA is TGTGCCAGCAGTGAAGCTAGCGGGAGATACGAGCAGTACTTC. Translation: CASSEASGRYEQYF.

This chain links TRBV4-1 with TRBJ2-1; TRBD1 is a possible D gene (6 bases). The V gene lost 5 bases and the J gene lost 4 bases, with 12 bases spanning the gap. CDR3 length equals 14 residues. CDR1 and CDR2 from the germline V gene are MGHRA and YSYEKL. CDR3 protein: CASSLAGVYNEQFF. The CDR3, as DNA: TGCGCCAGCAGCTTAGCAGGGGTATACAATGAGCAGTTCTTC.

The gene calls are TRBV6-5 and TRBJ1-2; 8 positions match TRBD1. J gave up 0 bases and V 6 bases, and 6 bases lay outside the gene matches. Per the germline V gene, CDR1 is MNHEY and CDR2 is SVGAGI. CDR3 size: 15 residues. The CDR3 is CASRAIQGANYGYTF. The CDR3 region has the DNA TGTGCCAGCAGGGCGATACAGGGGGCTAACTATGGCTACACCTTC.

CDR3 residues: CASSFSRTDTQYF. The CDR3 DNA follows: TGTGCCAGCAGCTTCTCCCGTACAGATACGCAGTATTTT. J is TRBJ2-3 and V is TRBV7-3; the D is unclear. Between the trimmed V and J ends, which lost 3 bases and 3 bases, there was a span of 7 bases. The CDR3 contains 13 residues. Germline CDR1 and CDR2: SGHTA and FQGTGA.

The CDR3: CASSQGEVETQYF. The CDR3 coding sequence is TGTGCCAGCAGCCAGGGGGAGGTGGAGACCCAGTACTTC. The V gene is TRBV2, the J gene TRBJ2-5, with D perhaps matching TRBD1 (7 bases). CDR3 length: 13 amino acids. Germline loops: CDR1 SNHLY, CDR2 FYNNEI. The V end lost 6 bases, the J end lost 5 bases, and 13 bases lay between the germline ends.

The chain links TRBV21-1 to TRBJ2-7; the D segment call TRBD2 is taken from the table without a DNA check. TRBV21-1 has pseudogene status. The CDR3 has 14 residues. CDR3 DNA sequence: TGTGCCAGCAGCAAAGAAGCGGTCGGGTACGAGCAGTACTTC. Protein: CASSKEAVGYEQYF.

In its sample, this clone was seen a few times. As DNA, the CDR3 is TGTGCCAGTCGACCGGGACAGGGGGGCGATGAAAAACTGTTTTTT. Its translation is CASRPGQGGDEKLFF. The J gene is TRBJ1-4, the V gene TRBV15; TRBD1 aligns across 11 bases. CDR3 length: 15 amino acids. Trimming at V came to 10 bases and at J to 6 bases, leaving 10 bases not matched to a gene. In germline, CDR1 is LNHNV, CDR2 YYDKDF (reference sequence).

The chain joins TRBV28 to TRBJ2-5; 10 nucleotides align to TRBD1. The germline V gene has CDR1 MDHEN and CDR2 SYDVKM. V trimming: 7 bases; J trimming: 2 bases; junction bases outside the gene matches: 10. The CDR3 loop spans 16 amino acids. CDR3 residues: CASTEPGTGAQETQYF. DNA of the CDR3: TGTGCCAGCACAGAACCCGGGACAGGGGCACAAGAGACCCAGTACTTC.

The gene calls are TRBV12-3 or TRBV12-4 and TRBJ1-2, with a tentative D call TRBD1 (5 bases). Trimming removed 3 bases from V and 8 bases from J, with 13 bases in between. This CDR3 region has 13 residues. The CDR3 bases are TGTGCCAGCAGTTTGGAGGGGCTGGGCGGCTACACCTTC. This encodes CASSLEGLGGYTF.

This clone was recorded a few times. The J gene is TRBJ1-3, the V gene TRBV15; 9 nucleotides match TRBD1. V lost 3 bases, J lost 4 bases, and 7 bases stayed unmatched. This CDR3 is 16 amino acids long. CDR1 and CDR2 from the germline V gene are LNHNV and YYDKDF (reference sequence). CDR3 DNA: TGTGCCACCAGCAGTACCCACAGGGGGCAAGGAAACACCATATATTTT. Its translation is CATSSTHRGQGNTIYF. Filled out from reference TRBV15 and TRBJ1-3, the complete variable domain reads DAMVIQNPRYQVTQFGKPVTLSCSQTLNHNVMYWYQQKSSQAPKLLFHYYDKDFNNEADTPDNFQSRRPNTSFCFLDIRSPGLGDTAMYLCATSSTHRGQGNTIYFGEGSWLTVV.

The gene calls are TRBV12-3 or TRBV12-4 and TRBJ1-3, with D unresolved. The CDR3 has 13 amino acids. V was pared by 8 bases and J by 0 bases, with 8 bases between. CDR3 in amino acids: CASREYSGNTIYF. DNA for the CDR3: TGTGCCAGCCGGGAGTACTCTGGAAACACCATATATTTT.

V and J are TRBV28 and TRBJ1-3, with 9 bases fitting TRBD1. The CDR3 is 15 residues long. Per germline, CDR1 MDHEN and CDR2 SYDVKM. The junction had 6 bases not matched to a gene; V was cut back by 5 bases and J by 4 bases. DNA for the CDR3: TGTGCCAGCAGTCAACAGGGGGCGTCCGGAAACACCATATATTTT. It is translated as CASSQQGASGNTIYF.

This chain uses TRBV4-3 with TRBJ2-5; 7 bases map to TRBD1. Germline lookup yields CDR1 LGHNA and CDR2 YSLEER. The CDR3 runs to 18 residues. V lost 0 bases to trimming and J lost 2 bases; unmatched junction nucleotides: 12. CDR3 loop: CASSQDYLSPGQQETQYF. In nucleotides, the CDR3 is TGCGCCAGCAGCCAAGATTACCTCTCTCCGGGACAGCAAGAGACCCAGTACTTC.

The chain joins TRBV24-1 to TRBJ1-1, with D uncertain. V was cut by 7 bases and J by 3 bases, with 14 bases left in between. The CDR3 is made up of 14 amino acids. The germline CDR1 and CDR2 sequences are KGHDR and SFDVKD. The CDR3: CATRGGLAYTEAFF. CDR3 DNA: TGTGCCACCAGAGGAGGTTTGGCTTACACTGAAGCTTTCTTT.

This clone turned up a few times. The gene calls are TRBV7-2 and TRBJ1-4; no clear D gene. The CDR3 contains 15 residues. With 1 base removed from V and 5 bases from J, the gap between germline ends came to 11 bases. Looked up from germline, CDR1 is SGHTA and CDR2 is FQGNSA. The CDR3 coding sequence is TGTGCCAGCAGCTTAGGTCAGAGTGAGAATGAAAAACTGTTTTTT. Protein: CASSLGQSENEKLFF.

The table lists this clone with a few counts. This chain connects TRBV5-4 to TRBJ2-2; D might be TRBD2 (7 bases). The CDR3 sequence is 17 residues long. Per the germline V gene, CDR1 is SGHNT and CDR2 is YYREEE (reference sequence). The V and J ends lost 0 bases and 4 bases respectively, with 16 bases between them. The CDR3 DNA reads as TGTGCCAGCAGCTTGGGGTCTCGGGGGGCCAGCACCGGGGAGCTGTTTTTT. Protein: CASSLGSRGASTGELFF.

The V gene is TRBV14, the J gene TRBJ2-3; 9 bases agree with TRBD2. With 4 bases clipped from V and 2 bases from J, the junction kept 7 bases outside the gene matches. The CDR3 has 16 residues. Germline V gene lookup returns CDR1 SGHDN and CDR2 FVKESK. CDR3 DNA: TGTGCCAGCAGCCTAAGGACTAGCGCCTTCACAGATACGCAGTATTTT. It encodes CASSLRTSAFTDTQYF. Together with reference TRBV14 and TRBJ2-3, the CDR3 gives the full variable domain: EAGVTQFPSHSVIEKGQTVTLRCDPISGHDNLYWYRRVMGKEIKFLLHFVKESKQDESGMPNNRFLAERTGGTYSTLKVQPAELEDSGVYFCASSLRTSAFTDTQYFGPGTRLTVL.